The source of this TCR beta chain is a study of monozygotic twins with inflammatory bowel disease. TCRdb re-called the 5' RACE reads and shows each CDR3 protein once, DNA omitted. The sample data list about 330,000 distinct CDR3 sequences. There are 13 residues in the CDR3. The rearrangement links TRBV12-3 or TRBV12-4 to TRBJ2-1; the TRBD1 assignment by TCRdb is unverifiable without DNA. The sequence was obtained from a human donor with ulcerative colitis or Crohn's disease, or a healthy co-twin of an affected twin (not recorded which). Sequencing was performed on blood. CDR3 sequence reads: CASSLGAGSEQFF.